The TCR beta chain under discussion was sequenced for a study of T cell responses to AZD1222 COVID-19 vaccine (dated by TCRdb to about 2021). In the study overall: Because spike-specific TCR depth and breadth did not differ between the two schedules, AZD1222 recipients who got a second dose at roughly 4 weeks were pooled with those who got a second dose at roughly 12 weeks. A total of 230 to 250 trial participants underwent TCR sequencing, of whom nearly 210 received two doses of AZD1222 and about 25 received two doses of the MenACWY control vaccine. Trial participants were enrolled by age into subgroups of 18-55, 56-69 and 70-plus years, and 148, 28 and 57 TCR-sequenced participants, respectively, were included in these subgroups.

The time point label on this specimen signifies: baseline before first vaccination. The vaccinee samples were drawn from two UK trials, COV001 and COV002, one of which was a single-blind randomized controlled phase 2/3 trial testing AZD1222 (ChAdOx1 nCoV-19) in healthy adults. For TCRbeta chain sequencing, PBMC samples were collected from trial participants at day 0 and at day 28 after the second dose. The research as a whole found: After two AZD1222 doses, both the breadth and the depth of spike-specific TCRs were significantly higher than at day 0 and than in MenACWY recipients. The 56-69-year group was small, and its depth increase did not reach significance, likely because of low power. Because no day 14 peak-response samples were available, repertoires were characterized only after the peak T cell response. CD4 TCRs associated with the vaccine covered the entire spike protein, and the dominant responses were in regions 160-218 and 743-854. Epitopes outside the regions mutated in the B.1.351 and B.1.1.7 variants were reportedly recognized by nearly half of the unique spike-specific TCRs. Only five to seven AZD1222 recipients were SARS-CoV-2 seropositive at baseline, limiting conclusions about previously exposed vaccinees. Most participants were white British and females outnumbered males, and the authors suggested that clonal diversity may have been underestimated.

To note about this clone: Its antigen is currently not known. No quality values exist for individual bases; no much larger clone is one base distant.

The CDR3 regions of human TCRbeta chains were analyzed by immunosequencing. The paper's processing steps were these. Repertoire TCRs were checked for matches against a reference library of SARS-CoV-2-specific TCRs that had been generated using the MIRA antigen-specificity platform. Breadth was defined as the fraction of unique TCRs that were SARS-CoV-2-associated, and depth was defined as the fraction of total T cells that were SARS-CoV-2-associated. Using the MIRA data, each spike-specific TCR was mapped to the spike region that the TCR reacts to and placed in a CD4 or CD8 class. Log10-transformed breadth and depth values were compared by one-way ANOVA with Sidak's multiple comparisons tests. Not all clones reach the TCRdb copy of this immuneACCESS table, which keeps in-frame sequences only. Checked studies attribute under half of the gap to unresolved V genes and leave the rest unexplained. V and J calls and clone size are copied from that table; D and trimming were computed from the DNA. The sample table records 100,000 to 150,000 clones; approximately 88% of these occur just once. The ten largest account for around 5.6% of the sample.

Material: peripheral blood, obtained on day 0 of AZD1222 vaccination. The sequence derives from an adult in good health.

At the DNA level, the sequence is TGTGCCAGCAGCTTGGGTGGGAGGGCTGAAGCTTTCTTT. It encodes CASSLGGRAEAFF. This chain is built from TRBV5-5 and TRBJ1-1; no D segment can be confidently identified. Trimming costs V 0 bases and J 6 bases, and their ends lie 9 bases apart. Sequences SGHKS (CDR1) and YYEKEE (CDR2) are obtained from the germline V gene (reference sequence). Measured from the cysteine to the phenylalanine, the CDR3 is 13 residues long. The read is trimmed to its CDR3 DNA, 39 bases read in frame from base 1.